These 5 T cell receptor beta chains came from one sample sequenced in a study of identical twins. Each CDR3 protein gets one entry after TCRdb re-called the 5' RACE reads with MiXCR. The repertoire includes some 900,000 distinct CDR3 sequences, 9% to 15% of them detected once, and around 1.5% sits in the top ten. The same sample was also studied in work on yellow fever vaccine responses in identical twins.

The sample was PBMCs. The source is a woman under 30 in good health.

The chain links TRBV20-1 to TRBJ2-7, with a weak D call TRBD1 (5 bases). V was pared by 5 bases and J by 4 bases, with 15 bases between. CDR1 and CDR2 from the germline V gene are DFQATT and SNEGSKA (reference sequence). The CDR3 runs 13 residues. CDR3 DNA sequence: TGCAGTGCTTACAGGCCAGGAGTGTACGAGCAGTACGTC. It codes for CSAYRPGVYEQYV.

The V call is TRBV5-1, the J call TRBJ1-1; no clear D gene. Per germline, CDR1 SGHRS and CDR2 YFSETQ. CDR3 length: 13 amino acids. V lost 4 bases and J lost 0, with 7 bases in between. Here the CDR3 DNA reads TGCGCCAGCAGCCACACCCTGAACACTGAAGCTTTCTTT. This translates into CASSHTLNTEAFF.

The genes are TRBV6-1 and TRBJ2-7; the D is unclear. CDR3 length: 11 residues. Per germline, CDR1 MNHNS and CDR2 SASEGT. V shed 8 bases and J shed 6 bases, with 11 bases lying between them. In DNA form, the CDR3 reads TGTGCCAGCCTCGGGTTCCGCGAGCAGTACGTC. It encodes CASLGFREQYV.

The rearrangement links TRBV7-6 to TRBJ2-7; weak D call: TRBD2 (5 bases). The V end was cut by 0 bases, the J end by 2 bases, with 8 bases between. Looked up from germline, CDR1 is SGHVS and CDR2 is FNYEAQ. The CDR3 has 14 amino acids. The CDR3 spells CASSLAGEAYEQYF. The CDR3 DNA reads TGTGCCAGCAGCTTAGCGGGAGAAGCCTACGAGCAGTACTTC.

This clonotype was recorded many times. V usage is TRBV29-1 and J usage is TRBJ2-1, with 10 nucleotides matching TRBD1. CDR1 and CDR2 (germline): SQVTM, ANQGSEA. CDR3 length: 14 amino acids. V lost 3 bases, J lost 6 bases, and 5 bases stayed unmatched. CDR3 in amino acids: CSVDSRTGGNEQFF. CDR3 sequence (DNA): TGCAGCGTTGATTCCCGGACAGGGGGCAATGAGCAGTTCTTC.